Reported below is one T cell receptor (beta chain). Its antigen is still unknown. Trimming shortened V by 8 bases and J by 7 bases, and 17 bases separated the two germline ends. The CDR3 has 13 residues. CDR1 and CDR2 from the germline V gene are SGHVS and FNYEAQ. This specimen comes from a study of T cells after yellow fever vaccination. About the research overall: The fractions with low cell numbers were processed using SMART-Seq v4 Ultra Low Input. Whole-study results and caveats: FACS-sorted repertoires might harbor abundant contaminating clonotypes from the bulk population.

For TCR, cDNA came from 5'RACE template switching, which added a universal primer site and UMIs. TCRdb re-called the 5' RACE reads with MiXCR, one entry per CDR3 protein. Of roughly 500,000 distinct CDR3 sequences in the sample, 15% to 20% were seen once. The sample in question was PBMCs, obtained 15 days after the yellow fever booster vaccination. V usage is TRBV7-6 and J usage is TRBJ2-5; D is perhaps TRBD2 (6 bases). The source is a man in his thirties or forties who received the YFV17D yellow fever vaccine. CDR3 nucleotides: TGTGCCAGCTCCGCCCGGGAGTTCGGGACCCAGTACTTC. Translating it yields CASSAREFGTQYF.